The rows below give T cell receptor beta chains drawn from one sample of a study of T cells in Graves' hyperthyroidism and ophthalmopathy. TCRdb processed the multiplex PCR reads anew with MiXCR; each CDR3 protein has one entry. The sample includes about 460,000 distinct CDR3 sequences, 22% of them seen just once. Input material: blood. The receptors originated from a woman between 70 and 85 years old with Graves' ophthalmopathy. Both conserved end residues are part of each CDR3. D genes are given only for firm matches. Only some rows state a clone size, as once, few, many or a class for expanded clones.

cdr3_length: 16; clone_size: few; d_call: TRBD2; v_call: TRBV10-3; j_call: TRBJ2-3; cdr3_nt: TGTGCCATCAGTACAGGGACTAGCGGGAACGCAGATACGCAGTATTTT; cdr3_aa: CAISTGTSGNADTQYF
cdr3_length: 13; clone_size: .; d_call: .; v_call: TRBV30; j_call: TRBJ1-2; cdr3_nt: TGTGCCTGGAGATTCGGGTGGGACTATGGCTACACCTTC; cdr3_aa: CAWRFGWDYGYTF
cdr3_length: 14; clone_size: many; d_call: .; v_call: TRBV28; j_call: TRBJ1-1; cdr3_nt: TGTGCCAGCAGTCCGGATGACCGTTTCGGAGAAGCTTTCTTT; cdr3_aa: CASSPDDRFGEAFF
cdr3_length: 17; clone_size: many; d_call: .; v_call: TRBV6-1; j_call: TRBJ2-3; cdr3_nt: TGTGCCAGCAGTGAAGCGAGCTACGGAGCGGGCACAGATACGCAGTATTTT; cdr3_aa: CASSEASYGAGTDTQYF
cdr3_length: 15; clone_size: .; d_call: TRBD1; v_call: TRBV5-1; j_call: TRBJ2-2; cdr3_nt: TGCGCCAGCAGCTTAACAGACAGGGCGACCGGGGAGCTGTTTTTT; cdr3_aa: CASSLTDRATGELFF
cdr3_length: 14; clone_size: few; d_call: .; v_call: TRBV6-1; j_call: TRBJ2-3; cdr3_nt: TGTGCCAGCAGTCAGGGGCCGGGCACAGATACGCAGTATTTT; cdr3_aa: CASSQGPGTDTQYF
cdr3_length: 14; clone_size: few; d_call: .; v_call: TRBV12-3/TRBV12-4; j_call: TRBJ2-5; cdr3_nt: TGTGCCAGCAGTTTAAACGGGTTGTCAGAGACCCAGTACTTC; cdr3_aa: CASSLNGLSETQYF
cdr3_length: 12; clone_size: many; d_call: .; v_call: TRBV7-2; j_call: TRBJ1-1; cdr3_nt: TGTGCCAGCAGCGAGATTTACACGGGGGCTTTCTTT; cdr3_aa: CASSEIYTGAFF
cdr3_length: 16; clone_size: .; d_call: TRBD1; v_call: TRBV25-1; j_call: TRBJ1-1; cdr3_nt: TGTGCCAGCAGTGATTCTCGTGGGACAGGATCAACTGAAGCTTTCTTT; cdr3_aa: CASSDSRGTGSTEAFF
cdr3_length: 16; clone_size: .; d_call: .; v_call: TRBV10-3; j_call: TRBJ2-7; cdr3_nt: TGTGCCATCAGTGAGCCCGTCGGTGGATCCTTCGGCGAGCAGTACTTC; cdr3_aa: CAISEPVGGSFGEQYF
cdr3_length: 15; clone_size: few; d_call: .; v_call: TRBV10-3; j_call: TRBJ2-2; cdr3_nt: TGTGCCATCAGTGACCTAGGGGGGAACACCGGGGAGCTGTTTTTT; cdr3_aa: CAISDLGGNTGELFF
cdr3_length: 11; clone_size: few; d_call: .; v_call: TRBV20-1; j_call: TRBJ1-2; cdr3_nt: TGCAGTGCTAGCGAGGGGGGCGGCTACACCTTC; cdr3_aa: CSASEGGGYTF
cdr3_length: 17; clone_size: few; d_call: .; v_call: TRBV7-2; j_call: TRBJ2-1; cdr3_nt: TGTGCCAGCAGCCCACCCCGGGGCCGCACCCCGAGGGATGAGCAGTTCTTC; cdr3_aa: CASSPPRGRTPRDEQFF
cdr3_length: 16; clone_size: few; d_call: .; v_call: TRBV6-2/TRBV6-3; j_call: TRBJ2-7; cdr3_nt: TGTGCCAGCAGTTACTCGATGCTGGGAGGGGGGGACGAGCAGTACTTC; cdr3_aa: CASSYSMLGGGDEQYF
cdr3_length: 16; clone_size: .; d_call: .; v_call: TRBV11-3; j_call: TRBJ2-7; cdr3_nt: TGTGCCAGCAGCCCGCTCGTGGCCTACTTCTCCTACGAGCAGTACTTC; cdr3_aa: CASSPLVAYFSYEQYF
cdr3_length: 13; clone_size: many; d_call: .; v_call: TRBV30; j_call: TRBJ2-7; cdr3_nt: TGTGCCTGTCTCCGGACTTCTTCCTACGAGCAGTACTTC; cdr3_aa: CACLRTSSYEQYF
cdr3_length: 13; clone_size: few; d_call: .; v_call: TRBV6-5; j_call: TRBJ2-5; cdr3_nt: TGTGCCAGCAGTTACATAGGGGGTGAGACCCAGTACTTC; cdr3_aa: CASSYIGGETQYF
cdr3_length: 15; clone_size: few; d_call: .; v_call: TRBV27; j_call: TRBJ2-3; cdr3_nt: TGTGCCAGCAGTTTGGTGGGCTCTGCGGTAGATACGCAGTATTTT; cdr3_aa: CASSLVGSAVDTQYF
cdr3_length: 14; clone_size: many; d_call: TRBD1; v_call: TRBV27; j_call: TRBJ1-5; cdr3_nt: TGTGCCAGCAGTTTATCGAGACAGGGCCAGCCCCAGCATTTT; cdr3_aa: CASSLSRQGQPQHF
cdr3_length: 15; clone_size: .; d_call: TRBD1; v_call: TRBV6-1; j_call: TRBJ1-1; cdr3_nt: TGTGCCAGCAGCCCGGGACAGGCCGTGAACACTGAAGCTTTCTTT; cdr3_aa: CASSPGQAVNTEAFF